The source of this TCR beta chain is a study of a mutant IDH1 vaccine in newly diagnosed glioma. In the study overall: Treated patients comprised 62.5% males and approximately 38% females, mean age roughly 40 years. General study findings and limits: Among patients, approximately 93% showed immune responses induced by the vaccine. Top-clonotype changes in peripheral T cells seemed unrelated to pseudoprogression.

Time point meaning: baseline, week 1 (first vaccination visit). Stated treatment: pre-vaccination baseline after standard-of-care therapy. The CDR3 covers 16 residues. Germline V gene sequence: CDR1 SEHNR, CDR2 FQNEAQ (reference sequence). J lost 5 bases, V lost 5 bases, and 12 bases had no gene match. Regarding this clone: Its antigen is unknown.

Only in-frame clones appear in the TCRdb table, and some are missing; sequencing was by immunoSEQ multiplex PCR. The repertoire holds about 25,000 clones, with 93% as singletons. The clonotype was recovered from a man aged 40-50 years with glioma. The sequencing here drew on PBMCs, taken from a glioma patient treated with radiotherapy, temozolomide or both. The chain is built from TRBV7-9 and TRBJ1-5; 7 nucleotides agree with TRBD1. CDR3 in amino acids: CASSDRDSGADQPQHF. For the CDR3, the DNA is TGTGCCAGCAGCGACCGGGACAGCGGTGCGGATCAGCCCCAGCATTTT.